The 9 T cell receptor beta chains listed next were all sequenced from one sample in a study of T cell responses to AZD1222 COVID-19 vaccine. Profiled with immunoSEQ multiplex PCR; TCRdb holds only in-frame clones, not every one. Counted here are about 91,000 clones, roughly 84% occurring once; the ten biggest clones make up roughly a fifth. The sample consisted of peripheral blood, taken on day 0 of AZD1222 vaccination. These receptors originate from an adult in good health.

This chain joins TRBV24-1 and TRBJ2-2; perhaps TRBD2 as D (6 bases). Per germline, CDR1 KGHDR and CDR2 SFDVKD. The V end was cut by 3 bases, the J end by 1 base, with 14 bases between. This CDR3 is built from 17 residues. The CDR3 DNA is TGTGCCACCAGTGATCCCGGGAGAGACCAGAACACCGGGGAGCTGTTTTTT. It translates to CATSDPGRDQNTGELFF.

The genes are TRBV5-4 and TRBJ2-2; unclear D gene. CDR3 size: 13 residues. Germline V gene data show CDR1 as SGHNT and CDR2 as YYREEE (reference sequence). V dropped 1 base and J dropped 1 base, with 2 bases sitting between them. In DNA form, the CDR3 reads TGTGCCAGCAGCTTGCTGAACACCGGGGAGCTGTTTTTT. It translates to CASSLLNTGELFF.

The table lists this clone with a few counts. The chain employs TRBV7-2 and TRBJ1-5; D remains unclear. CDR3 size: 12 residues. Germline assignment: CDR1 SGHTA and CDR2 FQGNSA. V was pared by 5 bases and J by 3 bases, with 5 bases between. In nucleotides, the CDR3 is TGTGCCAGCAGCCCCTTCAATCAGCCCCAGCATTTT. It encodes CASSPFNQPQHF.

The V gene is TRBV5-1, the J gene TRBJ2-2, with 7 positions matching TRBD2. Germline CDR1 is SGHRS and CDR2 is YFSETQ. The junction had 4 bases not matched to a gene; V was cut back by 8 bases and J by 0 bases. The CDR3 is made up of 14 amino acids. CDR3 nucleotides: TGCGCCAGTAATAGCGGGTCGAACACCGGGGAGCTGTTTTTT. Translated: CASNSGSNTGELFF. Based on the CDR3 plus reference TRBV5-1 and TRBJ2-2, the full variable domain is KAGVTQTPRYLIKTRGQQVTLSCSPISGHRSVSWYQQTPGQGLQFLFEYFSETQRNKGNFPGRFSGRQFSNSRSEMNVSTLELGDSALYLCASNSGSNTGELFFGEGSRLTVL.

This clone appeared a few times. The chain recombines TRBV7-3 with TRBJ1-3; weak D call: TRBD1 (6 bases). The CDR3 consists of 13 residues. Per germline, CDR1 SGHTA and CDR2 FQGTGA. Trimming stripped 4 bases from V and 4 bases from J, with 8 bases between. The CDR3 bases are TGTGCCAGCAGCTCACAGGGCGGAAACACCATATATTTT. As protein: CASSSQGGNTIYF.

This chain joins TRBV20-1 and TRBJ2-1; D call uncertain. With 8 bases removed from V and 13 bases from J, the gap between germline ends came to 9 bases. From germline, CDR1 is DFQATT and CDR2 SNEGSKA (reference sequence). There are 8 residues in the CDR3. The CDR3 bases are TGCAGTCCCATAGGACAGTTCTTC. Translation: CSPIGQFF.

This rearrangement joins TRBV5-6 to TRBJ2-3; D is tentatively TRBD1 or TRBD2 (7 bases each). The CDR3 has 14 amino acids. V lost 2 bases, J lost 5 bases, and 12 bases lay in between. Germline V gene lookup returns CDR1 SGHDT and CDR2 YYEEEE. In nucleotides, the CDR3 is TGTGCCAGCAGCTTCAGGGGGGGAGGAGATACGCAGTATTTT. Amino acids: CASSFRGGGDTQYF. The entire variable domain, with the rest obtained from reference TRBV5-6 and TRBJ2-3, is as follows: DAGVTQSPTHLIKTRGQQVTLRCSPKSGHDTVSWYQQALGQGPQFIFQYYEEEERQRGNFPDRFSGHQFPNYSSELNVNALLLGDSALYLCASSFRGGGDTQYFGPGTRLTVL.

V gene TRBV6-5 combines with J gene TRBJ1-5; D perhaps matches TRBD1 (5 bases). The CDR3 runs to 14 residues. Germline CDR1 and CDR2: MNHEY and SVGAGI. V dropped 5 bases and J dropped 2 bases, with 10 bases sitting between them. CDR3 in DNA: TGTGCCAGCAGTCCGGGGGGACGCAATCAGCCCCAGCATTTT. Its protein is CASSPGGRNQPQHF.

The chain carries TRBV7-9 and TRBJ2-1; TRBD2 might be the D (5 bases). The CDR3 is 12 residues long. The V gene's germline CDR1 is SEHNR and CDR2 FQNEAQ (reference sequence). V lost 5 bases, J lost 10 bases, and 12 bases lay in between. CDR3 coding DNA: TGTGCCAGCAGCGTCGAGGTAGCGGAGCAGTTCTTC. Protein: CASSVEVAEQFF.